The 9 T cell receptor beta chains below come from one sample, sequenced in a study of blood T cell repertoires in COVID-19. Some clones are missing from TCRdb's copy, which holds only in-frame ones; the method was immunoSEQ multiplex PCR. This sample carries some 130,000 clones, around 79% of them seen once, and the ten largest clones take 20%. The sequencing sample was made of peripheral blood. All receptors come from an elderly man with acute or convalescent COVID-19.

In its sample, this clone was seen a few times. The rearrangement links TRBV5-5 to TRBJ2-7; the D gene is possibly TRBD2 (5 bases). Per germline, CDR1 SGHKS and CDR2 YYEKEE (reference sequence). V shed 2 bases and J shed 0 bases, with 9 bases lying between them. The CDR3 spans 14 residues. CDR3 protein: CASSFASGSYEQYF. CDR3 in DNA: TGTGCCAGCAGCTTTGCCAGCGGCTCCTACGAGCAGTACTTC.

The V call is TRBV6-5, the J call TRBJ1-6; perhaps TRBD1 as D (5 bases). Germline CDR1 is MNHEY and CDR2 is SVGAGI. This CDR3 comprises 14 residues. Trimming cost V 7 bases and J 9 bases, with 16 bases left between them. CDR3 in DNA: TGTGCCAGCAACGGGGGACGGAGAAGTTCACCCCTCCACTTT. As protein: CASNGGRRSSPLHF.

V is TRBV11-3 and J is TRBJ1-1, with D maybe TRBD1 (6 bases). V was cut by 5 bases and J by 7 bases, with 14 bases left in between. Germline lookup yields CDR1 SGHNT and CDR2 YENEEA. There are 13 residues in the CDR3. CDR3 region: CASSAHTGSEAFF. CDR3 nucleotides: TGTGCCAGCAGCGCTCACACAGGGAGTGAAGCTTTCTTT.

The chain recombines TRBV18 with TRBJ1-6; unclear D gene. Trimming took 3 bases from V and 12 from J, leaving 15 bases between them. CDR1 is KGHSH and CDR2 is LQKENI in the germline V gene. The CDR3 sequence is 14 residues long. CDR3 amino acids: CASSPSEGLIPLHF. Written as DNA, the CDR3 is TGTGCCAGCTCACCCTCTGAGGGCCTAATACCCCTCCACTTT.

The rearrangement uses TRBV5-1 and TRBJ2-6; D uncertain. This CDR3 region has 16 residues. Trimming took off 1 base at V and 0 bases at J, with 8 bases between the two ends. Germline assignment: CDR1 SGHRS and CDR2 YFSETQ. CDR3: CASSLTAYSGANVLTF. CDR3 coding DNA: TGCGCCAGCAGCTTGACTGCCTACTCTGGGGCCAACGTCCTGACTTTC. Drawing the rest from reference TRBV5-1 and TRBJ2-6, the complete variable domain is KAGVTQTPRYLIKTRGQQVTLSCSPISGHRSVSWYQQTPGQGLQFLFEYFSETQRNKGNFPGRFSGRQFSNSRSEMNVSTLELGDSALYLCASSLTAYSGANVLTFGAGSRLTVL.

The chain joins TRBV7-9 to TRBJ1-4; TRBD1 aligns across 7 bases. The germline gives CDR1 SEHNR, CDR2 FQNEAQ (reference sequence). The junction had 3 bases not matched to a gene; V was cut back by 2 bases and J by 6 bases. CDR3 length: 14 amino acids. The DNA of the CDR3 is TGTGCCAGCAGCTTACCCGACAGGGATGAAAAACTGTTTTTT. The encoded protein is CASSLPDRDEKLFF.

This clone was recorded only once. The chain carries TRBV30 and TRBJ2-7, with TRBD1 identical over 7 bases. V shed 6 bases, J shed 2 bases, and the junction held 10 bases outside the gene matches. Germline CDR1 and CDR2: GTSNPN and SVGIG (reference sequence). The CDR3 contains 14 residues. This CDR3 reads CACQKGAGPYEQYF. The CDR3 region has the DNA TGTGCCTGTCAAAAGGGGGCCGGTCCCTACGAGCAGTACTTC.

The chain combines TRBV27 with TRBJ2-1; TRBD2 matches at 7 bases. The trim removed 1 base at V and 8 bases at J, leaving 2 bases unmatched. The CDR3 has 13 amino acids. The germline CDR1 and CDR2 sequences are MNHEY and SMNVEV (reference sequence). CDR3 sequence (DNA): TGTGCCAGCAGTTTATTGCGGGGGTATGAGCAGTTCTTC. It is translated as CASSLLRGYEQFF.

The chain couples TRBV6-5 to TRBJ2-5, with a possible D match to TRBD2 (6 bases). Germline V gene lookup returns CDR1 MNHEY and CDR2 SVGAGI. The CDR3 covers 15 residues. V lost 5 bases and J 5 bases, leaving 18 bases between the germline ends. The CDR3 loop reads CASSRLSSVRETQYF. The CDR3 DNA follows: TGTGCCAGCAGTCGCCTATCTAGCGTGAGGGAGACCCAGTACTTC.